Presented here are 5 T cell receptor beta chains from one specimen sequenced in a study of blood T cell repertoires in COVID-19. Method: immunoSEQ multiplex PCR; TCRdb's copy keeps in-frame clones and lacks some. The sample holds under 45,000 clones, 65% to 80% seen once. The sequencing sample was made of peripheral blood. The source is a man aged 80 or over with acute or convalescent COVID-19.

The genes are TRBV5-5 and TRBJ2-3, with TRBD2 matching over 7 bases. V was pared by 4 bases and J by 3 bases, with 8 bases of the junction left unmatched. The CDR3 loop spans 15 amino acids. CDR1 and CDR2 from the germline V gene are SGHKS and YYEKEE (reference sequence). The CDR3 reads CASSGLVVGTDTQYF. As DNA, the CDR3 is TGTGCCAGCAGCGGACTAGTCGTCGGGACAGATACGCAGTATTTT.

The chain employs TRBV5-5 and TRBJ1-1; 8 bases fit TRBD1. CDR1 and CDR2 (germline): SGHKS, YYEKEE (reference sequence). The CDR3 sequence is 15 residues long. V was clipped by 3 bases and J by 4 bases; unmatched bases: 8. The CDR3 loop reads CASSSPGGASTEAFF. Written as DNA, the CDR3 is TGTGCCAGCAGCTCACCAGGGGGCGCGAGCACTGAAGCTTTCTTT.

The rearrangement joins TRBV19 to TRBJ1-6, with no clear D. The CDR3 is 16 amino acids. Germline CDR1 reads LNHDA; CDR2 reads SQIVND (reference sequence). Trimming removed 3 bases from V and 6 bases from J, with 15 bases in between. As DNA, the CDR3 is TGTGCCAGTAGTATGGGAGGCGTGATAAGTAATTCACCCCTCCACTTT. Its protein product is CASSMGGVISNSPLHF.

This clone has more than one count but fewer than ten. The chain uses TRBV6-5 and TRBJ2-7, with TRBD1 matching over 7 bases. V dropped 9 bases and J dropped 2; count of bases not matched to a gene: 13. The CDR3 length is 15 residues. CDR1 MNHEY and CDR2 SVGAGI come from the germline V gene. The CDR3 is CASLRGQVSTYEQYF. The CDR3 DNA reads as TGTGCCAGTTTACGTGGACAGGTATCTACCTACGAGCAGTACTTC.

The chain has TRBV10-2 and TRBJ2-5; D is perhaps TRBD2 (5 bases). There are 13 residues in the CDR3. The V end was cut by 3 bases, the J end by 2 bases, with 7 bases between. The germline V gene encodes CDR1 WSHSY and CDR2 SAAADI. CDR3 DNA: TGCGCCAGCAGTGAAACTAGACAAGAGACCCAGTACTTC. Its translation: CASSETRQETQYF.